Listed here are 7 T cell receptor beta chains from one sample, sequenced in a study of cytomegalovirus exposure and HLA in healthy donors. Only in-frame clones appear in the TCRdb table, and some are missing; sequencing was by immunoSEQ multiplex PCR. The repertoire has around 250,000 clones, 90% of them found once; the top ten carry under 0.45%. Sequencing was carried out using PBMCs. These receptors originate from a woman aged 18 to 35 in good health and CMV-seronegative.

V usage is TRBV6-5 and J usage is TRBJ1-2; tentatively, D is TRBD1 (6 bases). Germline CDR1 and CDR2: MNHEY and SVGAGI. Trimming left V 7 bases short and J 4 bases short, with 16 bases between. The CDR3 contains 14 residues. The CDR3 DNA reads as TGTGCCAGCAATAAGGGACACCGAGTCTATGGCTACACCTTC. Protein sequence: CASNKGHRVYGYTF.

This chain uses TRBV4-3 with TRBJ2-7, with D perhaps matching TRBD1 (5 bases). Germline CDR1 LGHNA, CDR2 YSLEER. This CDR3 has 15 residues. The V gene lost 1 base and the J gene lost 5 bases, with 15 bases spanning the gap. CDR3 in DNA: TGCGCCAGCAGCCAAGTTTCAGGGCCTCCCCACGAGCAGTACTTC. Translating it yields CASSQVSGPPHEQYF.

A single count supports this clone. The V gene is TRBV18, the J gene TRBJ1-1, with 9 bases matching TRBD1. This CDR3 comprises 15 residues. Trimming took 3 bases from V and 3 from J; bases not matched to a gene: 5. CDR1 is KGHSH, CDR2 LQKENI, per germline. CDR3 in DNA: TGTGCCAGCTCACCCCGACAGGGGGGAGACACTGAAGCTTTCTTT. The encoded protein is CASSPRQGGDTEAFF.

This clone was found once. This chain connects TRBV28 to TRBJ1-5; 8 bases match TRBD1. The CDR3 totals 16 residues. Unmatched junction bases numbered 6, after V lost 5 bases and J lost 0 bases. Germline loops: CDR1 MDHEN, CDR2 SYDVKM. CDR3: CASSDRGEGSNQPQHF. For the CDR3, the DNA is TGTGCCAGCAGTGACAGGGGAGAGGGTAGCAATCAGCCCCAGCATTTT.

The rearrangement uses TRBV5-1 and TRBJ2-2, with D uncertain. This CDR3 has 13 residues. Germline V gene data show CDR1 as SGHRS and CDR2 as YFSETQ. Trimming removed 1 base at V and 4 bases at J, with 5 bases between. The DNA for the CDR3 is TGCGCCAGCAGCTTGTCTGTCACCGGGGAGCTGTTTTTT. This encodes CASSLSVTGELFF.

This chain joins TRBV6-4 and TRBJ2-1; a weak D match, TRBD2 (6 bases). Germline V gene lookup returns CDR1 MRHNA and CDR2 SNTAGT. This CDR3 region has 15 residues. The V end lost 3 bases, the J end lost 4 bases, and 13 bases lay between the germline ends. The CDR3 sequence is CASSEEAGDYNEQFF. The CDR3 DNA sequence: TGTGCCAGCAGTGAAGAAGCGGGCGATTACAATGAGCAGTTCTTC.

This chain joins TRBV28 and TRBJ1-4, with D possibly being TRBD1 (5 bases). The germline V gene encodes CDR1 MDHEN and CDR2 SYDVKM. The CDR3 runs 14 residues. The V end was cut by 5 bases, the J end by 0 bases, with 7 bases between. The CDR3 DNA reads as TGTGCCAGCAGTCCAGGGTCAACTAATGAAAAACTGTTTTTT. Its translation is CASSPGSTNEKLFF. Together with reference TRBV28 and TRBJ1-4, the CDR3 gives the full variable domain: DVKVTQSSRYLVKRTGEKVFLECVQDMDHENMFWYRQDPGLGLRLIYFSYDVKMKEKGDIPEGYSVSREKKERFSLILESASTNQTSMYLCASSPGSTNEKLFFGSGTQLSVL.